These 14 T cell receptor beta chains originate from one sample sequenced in a study of shared clonotypes between healthy human individuals. Repertoires were generated with immunoSEQ multiplex PCR, while TCRdb's copy carries only in-frame clones and drops some. The data show about 2 million clones, 85% to 95% seen once. Sample: naive CD4+ T cells sorted from blood. Subset described: CD45RA+ positively selected. The source of these receptors is a man between 18 and 29 years old in good health.

The J gene is TRBJ2-7, the V gene TRBV4-2; a weak D match, TRBD2 (6 bases). This CDR3 spans 16 amino acids. Trimming took 0 bases from V and 0 from J, leaving 12 bases between them. Per the germline V gene, CDR1 is LGHNA and CDR2 is YNFKEQ. CDR3 sequence reads: CASSQDGGTSSYEQYF. The CDR3 DNA reads as TGTGCCAGCAGCCAAGATGGGGGGACGTCCTCCTACGAGCAGTACTTC.

The count of this clone is one. This chain links TRBV28 with TRBJ1-4; 7 nucleotides line up with TRBD1. Per germline, CDR1 MDHEN and CDR2 SYDVKM. Trimming took 6 bases from V and 4 from J; bases not matched to a gene: 8. The CDR3 is made up of 15 amino acids. The CDR3: CASSRSTGNNEKLFF. Here the CDR3 DNA reads TGTGCCAGCAGCCGTTCGACAGGGAATAATGAAAAACTGTTTTTT.

This rearrangement joins TRBV11-2 to TRBJ1-1; TRBD1 matches at 8 bases. Germline V gene data show CDR1 as SGHAT and CDR2 as FQNNGV. The CDR3 has 15 residues. The V and J ends lost 5 bases and 5 bases, in that order; junction bases with no gene match: 10. DNA for the CDR3: TGTGCCAGCAGCCTACAAGGGACAGGTTGGACTGAAGCTTTCTTT. Protein sequence: CASSLQGTGWTEAFF.

The V gene is TRBV30, the J gene TRBJ1-1; D is unclear. V dropped 0 bases and J dropped 1 base, with 12 bases sitting between them. Germline values: CDR1 GTSNPN, CDR2 SVGIG (reference sequence). The CDR3 extends over 15 amino acids. Here the CDR3 reads CAWSVRLGPNTEAFF. The CDR3 nucleotides read TGTGCCTGGAGTGTACGTCTAGGCCCGAACACTGAAGCTTTCTTT.

This clone was seen just once. V and J are TRBV11-2 and TRBJ2-2; no firm D call. The germline gives CDR1 SGHAT, CDR2 FQNNGV. The ends were cut back, 4 bases at V and 3 bases at J, with 9 bases in the middle. CDR3 length equals 14 residues. This CDR3 is CASSSQVDTGELFF. CDR3 nucleotides: TGTGCCAGCAGCTCCCAAGTGGACACCGGGGAGCTGTTTTTT.

CDR3: CASSLLGPGQSNEKLFF. In nucleotides, the CDR3 is TGTGCCAGCAGTTTACTCGGTCCGGGACAGAGTAATGAAAAACTGTTTTTT. The rearrangement joins TRBV28 to TRBJ1-4; TRBD1 aligns across 7 bases. The germline V gene encodes CDR1 MDHEN and CDR2 SYDVKM. Trimming removed 2 bases from V and 4 bases from J; junction bases left unmatched: 10. This CDR3 has 17 residues. The full variable domain, its missing parts supplied by reference TRBV28 and TRBJ1-4, is DVKVTQSSRYLVKRTGEKVFLECVQDMDHENMFWYRQDPGLGLRLIYFSYDVKMKEKGDIPEGYSVSREKKERFSLILESASTNQTSMYLCASSLLGPGQSNEKLFFGSGTQLSVL.

The V gene is TRBV5-8, the J gene TRBJ2-7; D uncertain. Trimming shortened V by 4 bases and J by 2 bases, and 16 bases separated the two germline ends. Germline assignment: CDR1 SGHTS and CDR2 YDEGEE. The CDR3 extends over 15 amino acids. CDR3 nucleotides: TGTGCCAGCAGCCCCCGCCCCAAGCAGACCTACGAGCAGTACTTC. It specifies CASSPRPKQTYEQYF.

The V call is TRBV5-4, the J call TRBJ2-5, with 7 bases that match TRBD2. The CDR3 spans 14 residues. V lost 3 bases and J lost 5; bases outside the gene matches: 7. Germline loops: CDR1 SGHNT, CDR2 YYREEE (reference sequence). CDR3 in amino acids: CASSSDVGGETQYF. CDR3 in DNA: TGTGCCAGCAGCTCGGACGTCGGGGGGGAGACCCAGTACTTC. The variable domain in full, completed from reference TRBV5-4 and TRBJ2-5, reads ETGVTQSPTHLIKTRGQQVTLRCSSQSGHNTVSWYQQALGQGPQFIFQYYREEENGRGNFPPRFSGLQFPNYSSELNVNALELDDSALYLCASSSDVGGETQYFGPGTRLLVL.

In regard to this clone: Different DNA sequences within this sample yield the same CDR3. The chain carries TRBV5-1 and TRBJ2-7, with a tentative D call TRBD1 (6 bases). V lost 2 bases to trimming and J lost 0 bases, with 9 bases between them. CDR1 is SGHRS and CDR2 is YFSETQ in the germline V gene. CDR3 length: 14 residues. The CDR3 region is CASSLGGSSYEQYF. CDR3 DNA: TGCGCCAGCAGCTTAGGGGGATCCTCCTACGAGCAGTACTTC.

V usage is TRBV14 and J usage is TRBJ2-7; D is uncertain. The CDR3 extends over 13 amino acids. Germline CDR1 is SGHDN and CDR2 is FVKESK. V was pared by 1 base and J by 0 bases, with 4 bases between. The DNA for the CDR3 is TGTGCCAGCAGCCAAGTTGGCTCCTACGAGCAGTACTTC. Its protein is CASSQVGSYEQYF.

As concerns this clone: The same CDR3 also results from other DNA sequences found in this sample. The chain is built from TRBV28 and TRBJ1-2; D may be TRBD1 (6 bases). The CDR3 sequence is 12 residues long. V was clipped by 5 bases and J by 4 bases, with 8 bases between them. Germline V gene sequence: CDR1 MDHEN, CDR2 SYDVKM. CDR3 in amino acids: CASSPGVYGYTF. The CDR3 bases are TGTGCCAGCAGTCCAGGGGTCTATGGCTACACCTTC.

The chain has TRBV29-1 and TRBJ2-4; D possibly uses TRBD1 or TRBD2 (6 bases each). The V gene lost 5 bases and the J gene lost 6 bases, with 14 bases spanning the gap. Germline CDR1 reads SQVTM; CDR2 reads ANQGSEA. CDR3 length: 13 residues. The CDR3 region is CSVKSGAGNIQYF. The CDR3 bases are TGCAGCGTTAAGTCGGGGGCTGGAAACATTCAGTACTTC. The full variable domain, its missing parts supplied by reference TRBV29-1 and TRBJ2-4, is SAVISQKPSRDICQRGTSLTIQCQVDSQVTMMFWYRQQPGQSLTLIATANQGSEATYESGFVIDKFPISRPNLTFSTLTVSNMSPEDSSIYLCSVKSGAGNIQYFGAGTRLSVL.

The chain combines TRBV4-3 with TRBJ1-2; D is ambiguous. CDR1 is LGHNA, CDR2 YSLEER, per germline. This CDR3 comprises 13 residues. V lost 4 bases and J lost 7, with 13 bases in between. The CDR3 coding sequence is TGCGCCAGCAGCCCTAGTCGGATAGCTGGCTACACCTTC. It is translated as CASSPSRIAGYTF.

The V gene is TRBV10-1, the J gene TRBJ2-5; D is uncertain. Germline CDR1 is WNHNN and CDR2 is SYGVQD (reference sequence). The germline V and J ends were trimmed by 2 bases and 5 bases, with 15 bases remaining between them. CDR3 size: 15 residues. CDR3 protein: CASSEGSTSGETQYF. Written as DNA, the CDR3 is TGCGCCAGCAGTGAGGGTTCGACGTCTGGGGAGACCCAGTACTTC.